The 18 T cell receptor beta chains reported below all come from one sample, sequenced in a study of blood T cell repertoires in COVID-19. Assay: immunoSEQ multiplex PCR; the TCRdb copy retains only in-frame clones and omits some. The sample yields 200,000 to 300,000 clones, over 80% seen once. Material for sequencing was peripheral blood. Receptors originate from a woman in her 40s with acute or convalescent COVID-19.

This rearrangement joins TRBV11-2 to TRBJ1-6; D is perhaps TRBD1 (6 bases). V lost 7 bases and J lost 9, with 16 bases in between. Germline assignment: CDR1 SGHAT and CDR2 FQNNGV. The CDR3 covers 14 residues. In nucleotides, the CDR3 is TGTGCCAGCAACCAACAGGGAAGAGCTTCACCCCTCCACTTT. Translation gives CASNQQGRASPLHF.

The sample holds one count of this clone. The V gene is TRBV9, the J gene TRBJ1-2; D is uncertain. CDR3 length: 14 residues. V was shortened by 4 bases and J by 2 bases, with 12 bases between the two germline ends. The germline CDR1 and CDR2 sequences are SGDLS and YYNGEE. For the CDR3, the DNA is TGTGCCAGCAGCCTCACTACCTCCAACTATGGCTACACCTTC. As protein: CASSLTTSNYGYTF.

This chain joins TRBV29-1 and TRBJ2-5, with a tentative D call TRBD2 (6 bases). The CDR3 totals 14 residues. Per the germline V gene, CDR1 is SQVTM and CDR2 is ANQGSEA. Trimming stripped 6 bases from V and 1 base from J, with 15 bases between. The CDR3 bases are TGCAGCGTCCTCCGGGGAGGAAGCCAAGAGACCCAGTACTTC. Its protein product is CSVLRGGSQETQYF.

The chain has TRBV5-4 and TRBJ2-5; no reliable D call. The germline V and J ends were trimmed by 4 bases and 3 bases, with 16 bases remaining between them. The CDR3 totals 15 residues. Germline CDR1 reads SGHNT; CDR2 reads YYREEE (reference sequence). The CDR3 nucleotides are TGTGCCAGCAGCCGCATCGATACACTAAAAGAGACCCAGTACTTC. Protein sequence: CASSRIDTLKETQYF.

This clone appeared once. The V and J genes are TRBV5-1 and TRBJ1-1, with D perhaps TRBD1 (6 bases). The CDR3 contains 13 residues. Germline CDR1 is SGHRS and CDR2 is YFSETQ. V lost 6 bases to trimming and J lost 2 bases, with 11 bases between them. This CDR3 reads CASTDSVNTEAFF. Here the CDR3 DNA reads TGCGCCAGCACGGACAGCGTTAACACTGAAGCTTTCTTT.

The chain employs TRBV6-1 and TRBJ1-2; D is ambiguous. Germline V gene sequence: CDR1 MNHNS, CDR2 SASEGT. The CDR3 length is 13 residues. Trimming removed 2 bases at V and 4 bases at J, with 8 bases between. This CDR3 reads CASSEQVGYGYTF. The DNA for the CDR3 is TGTGCCAGCAGTGAACAGGTGGGCTATGGCTACACCTTC.

The V and J genes are TRBV27 and TRBJ2-3, with TRBD2 matching over 8 bases. This CDR3 region has 15 residues. After removal of 4 bases from V and 1 base from J, the junction contained 4 bases not matched to a gene. Germline CDR1 reads MNHEY; CDR2 reads SMNVEV (reference sequence). The CDR3 loop is CASSSSGYGTDTQYF. CDR3 coding DNA: TGTGCCAGCAGTTCTAGCGGGTACGGCACAGATACGCAGTATTTT.

This clone was seen a single time. This CDR3 reads CASSLEPTTDTQYF. The CDR3 DNA is TGTGCCAGCAGCCTCGAGCCCACCACAGATACGCAGTATTTT. The chain combines TRBV7-9 with TRBJ2-3; unclear D gene. The V gene's germline CDR1 is SEHNR and CDR2 FQNEAQ (reference sequence). With 5 bases removed from V and 2 bases from J, the gap between germline ends came to 11 bases. CDR3 size: 14 residues.

This rearrangement joins TRBV5-8 to TRBJ1-1, with D perhaps TRBD1 (5 bases). The CDR3 extends over 15 amino acids. Germline V gene data show CDR1 as SGHTS and CDR2 as YDEGEE. The germline V and J ends were trimmed by 5 bases and 4 bases, with 18 bases remaining between them. The CDR3 DNA follows: TGTGCCAGCAGTTTAAGGGCGGGGGTGATCACTGAAGCTTTCTTT. As protein: CASSLRAGVITEAFF.

V is TRBV19 and J is TRBJ2-2; 8 bases fit TRBD1. CDR1 and CDR2 from the germline V gene are LNHDA and SQIVND (reference sequence). V dropped 7 bases and J dropped 2; count of bases not matched to a gene: 3. This CDR3 contains 14 residues. This chain's CDR3 is CASKGTGNTGELFF. The CDR3 DNA reads as TGTGCCAGTAAGGGGACAGGAAACACCGGGGAGCTGTTTTTT.

Comment on this clone: The sample has other DNA sequences that encode this CDR3 too. The chain carries TRBV9 and TRBJ1-4, with D tentatively TRBD1 (5 bases). V was shortened by 4 bases and J by 8 bases, with 15 bases between the two germline ends. The germline V gene encodes CDR1 SGDLS and CDR2 YYNGEE. The CDR3 has 14 amino acids. CDR3 loop: CASSPRREGEKLFF. In DNA, the CDR3 is TGTGCCAGCAGCCCCCGGCGGGAGGGGGAAAAACTGTTTTTT.

The chain uses TRBV12-3 or TRBV12-4 and TRBJ1-1; 8 positions match TRBD1. The CDR3 has 12 residues. The V and J ends lost 7 bases and 6 bases, in that order; junction bases with no gene match: 4. The CDR3 coding sequence is TGTGCCAGCACCCAGGGGGCCTCTGAAGCTTTCTTT. Encoded protein: CASTQGASEAFF.

The chain combines TRBV7-8 with TRBJ1-2; 7 nucleotides match TRBD1. The V segment lost 2 bases and the J segment 7 bases; nucleotides outside the gene matches: 16. Germline values: CDR1 SGHVS, CDR2 FQNEAQ. CDR3 length equals 17 residues. The CDR3 loop reads CASSLQGVRQGRGGYTF. The DNA of the CDR3 is TGTGCCAGCAGCTTACAAGGAGTAAGACAGGGACGAGGTGGCTACACCTTC.

This clone was seen a single time. The V call is TRBV10-3, the J call TRBJ1-2; D not certain. Germline assignment: CDR1 ENHRY and CDR2 SYGVKD. The CDR3 totals 15 residues. V lost 4 bases and J 4 bases, leaving 16 bases between the germline ends. The CDR3: CAISVSREALYGYTF. The CDR3 DNA sequence: TGTGCCATCAGTGTATCGCGGGAGGCCCTCTATGGCTACACCTTC.

This chain joins TRBV11-2 and TRBJ2-3; D possibly corresponds to TRBD2 (6 bases). The V gene's germline CDR1 is SGHAT and CDR2 FQNNGV. Trimming shortened V by 5 bases and J by 0 bases, and 15 bases separated the two germline ends. The CDR3 extends over 16 amino acids. The CDR3 nucleotides read TGTGCCAGCAGCCGGAGCGCGGGATCTAGCACAGATACGCAGTATTTT. Protein sequence: CASSRSAGSSTDTQYF.

Only one count was recorded for this clone. The J gene is TRBJ2-7, the V gene TRBV12-3 or TRBV12-4; 8 positions agree with TRBD1. The CDR3 contains 12 residues. The trim removed 8 bases at V and 5 bases at J, leaving 5 bases unmatched. The CDR3 reads CASGKDRDEQYV. CDR3 sequence (DNA): TGTGCCAGCGGCAAGGACAGGGACGAGCAGTACGTC.

The V call is TRBV5-1, the J call TRBJ2-3; possible D gene TRBD1, 5 bases. The V gene's germline CDR1 is SGHRS and CDR2 YFSETQ. With 5 bases removed from V and 5 bases from J, the gap between germline ends came to 9 bases. CDR3 length: 12 residues. For the CDR3, the DNA is TGCGCCAGCAGTACGGACAAAGATACGCAGTATTTT. Protein sequence: CASSTDKDTQYF. Using reference TRBV5-1 and TRBJ2-3 for the parts outside the CDR3, the full variable domain is KAGVTQTPRYLIKTRGQQVTLSCSPISGHRSVSWYQQTPGQGLQFLFEYFSETQRNKGNFPGRFSGRQFSNSRSEMNVSTLELGDSALYLCASSTDKDTQYFGPGTRLTVL.

In its sample, this clone was seen once. The chain joins TRBV12-3 or TRBV12-4 to TRBJ2-5; D is undetermined. V was shortened by 6 bases and J by 1 base, with 9 bases between the two germline ends. This CDR3 has 13 amino acids. The CDR3 here is CASRIDVQETQYF. For the CDR3, the DNA is TGTGCCAGCAGAATAGATGTCCAAGAGACCCAGTACTTC.